A single T cell receptor (beta chain) is shown here with its context. The data belong to a study of control samples from healthy donors and cancer patients. Produced via immunoSEQ multiplex PCR; TCRdb's table is partial and in-frame only. Recorded for this sample: around 190,000 clones. With 7 bases clipped from V and 2 bases from J, the junction kept 10 bases outside the gene matches. Germline-derived CDR1 and CDR2 are MDHEN and SYDVKM. This CDR3 has 15 amino acids. The clonotype originates from a woman aged 30 to 39 in good health. The V and J genes are TRBV28 and TRBJ2-7; 8 nucleotides match TRBD1. Specimen: blood. The CDR3: CASIDAGGGPYEQYF. The CDR3 DNA reads TGTGCCAGCATAGACGCAGGGGGCGGTCCCTACGAGCAGTACTTC.